This TCR beta chain was recorded in a study of cytomegalovirus exposure and HLA in healthy donors. Assay: immunoSEQ multiplex PCR; the TCRdb copy retains only in-frame clones and omits some. The sample includes roughly 150,000 clones, around 82% seen only once; the top ten take 9.5% to 13%. Germline assignment: CDR1 SGHRS and CDR2 YFSETQ. V lost 1 base and J 2 bases, leaving 8 bases between the germline ends. This CDR3 comprises 14 residues. The clonotype was recovered from a man aged 30 to 45 in good health and CMV-seropositive. J is TRBJ2-3 and V is TRBV5-1; D gene uncertain. The sequencing input was PBMCs. CDR3 amino acids: CASSLIEPTDTQYF. The CDR3 DNA sequence: TGCGCCAGCAGCTTGATAGAGCCCACAGATACGCAGTATTTT.